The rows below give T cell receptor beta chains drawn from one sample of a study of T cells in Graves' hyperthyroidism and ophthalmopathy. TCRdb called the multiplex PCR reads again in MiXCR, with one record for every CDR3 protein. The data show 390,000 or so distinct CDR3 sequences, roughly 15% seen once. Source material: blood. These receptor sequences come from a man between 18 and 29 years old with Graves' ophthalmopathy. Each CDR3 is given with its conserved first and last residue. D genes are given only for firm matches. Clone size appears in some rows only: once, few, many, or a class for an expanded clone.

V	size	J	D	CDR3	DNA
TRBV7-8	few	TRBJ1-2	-	CASNGALGSGYTF	TGTGCCTCAAACGGGGCTTTAGGAAGTGGCTACACCTTC
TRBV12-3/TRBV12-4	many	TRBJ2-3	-	CASSLVPGKAQYF	TGTGCCAGCAGTTTGGTCCCAGGGAAGGCGCAGTATTTT
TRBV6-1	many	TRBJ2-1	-	CASSQDIPTEQFF	TGTGCCAGCAGTCAAGACATTCCGACTGAGCAGTTCTTC
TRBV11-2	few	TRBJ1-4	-	CASSLVGVSEKLFF	TGTGCCAGCAGCTTAGTAGGCGTAAGTGAAAAACTGTTTTTT
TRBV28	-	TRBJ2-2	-	CASRYDQNTGELFF	TGTGCCAGCAGATACGACCAGAACACCGGGGAGCTGTTTTTT
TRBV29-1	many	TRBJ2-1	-	CSVVSRAGRYEQFF	TGCAGCGTCGTTAGCAGAGCTGGGAGGTATGAGCAGTTCTTC
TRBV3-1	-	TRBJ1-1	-	CASTQGRNTEAFF	TGTGCCAGCACCCAGGGACGGAACACTGAAGCTTTCTTT
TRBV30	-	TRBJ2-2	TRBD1	CAWSVNRGTFNTGELFF	TGTGCCTGGAGTGTAAACAGGGGAACATTTAACACCGGGGAGCTGTTTTTT
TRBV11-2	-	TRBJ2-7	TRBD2	CASSLSTSGGYEQYF	TGTGCCAGCAGCTTGAGTACTAGCGGGGGTTACGAGCAGTACTTC
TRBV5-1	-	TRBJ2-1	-	CASTSDTSYNEQFF	TGCGCCAGCACGTCGGACACCTCCTACAATGAGCAGTTCTTC
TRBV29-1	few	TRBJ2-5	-	CSGYGVPETQYF	TGCAGCGGGTACGGGGTACCAGAGACCCAGTACTTC
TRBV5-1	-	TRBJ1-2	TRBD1	CASSLLTGGFYGYTF	TGCGCCAGCAGCTTGTTGACAGGGGGCTTCTATGGCTACACCTTC
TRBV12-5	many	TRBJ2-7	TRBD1	CASGITSDRGDFYEQYF	TGTGCTAGTGGTATTACATCCGACAGGGGAGACTTCTACGAGCAGTACTTC
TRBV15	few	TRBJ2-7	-	CATSRGVAAFDEQYF	TGTGCCACCAGCAGGGGCGTGGCGGCCTTCGACGAGCAGTACTTC
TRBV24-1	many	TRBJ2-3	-	CATSGMGGPIKDTQYF	TGTGCCACCAGTGGAATGGGGGGGCCTATTAAAGATACGCAGTATTTT
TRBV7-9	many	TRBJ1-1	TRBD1	CASSLPGGEAFF	TGTGCCAGCAGCCTTCCAGGGGGTGAAGCTTTCTTT
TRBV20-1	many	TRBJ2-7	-	CSVGQLHEQYF	TGCAGTGTTGGTCAACTCCACGAGCAGTACTTC
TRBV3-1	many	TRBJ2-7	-	CASSPTWQGIYEQYF	TGTGCCAGCAGCCCTACGTGGCAGGGCATCTACGAGCAGTACTTC
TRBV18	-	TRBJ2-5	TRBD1	CASSPQLSGTGTETQCF	TGTGCCAGCTCACCACAACTTTCCGGGACAGGGACCGAGACCCAGTGCTTC
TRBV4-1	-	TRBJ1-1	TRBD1	CASSQSGTGSTEAFF	TGCGCCAGCAGCCAATCCGGGACAGGGAGCACTGAAGCTTTCTTT
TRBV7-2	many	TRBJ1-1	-	CASSFNQNTEAFF	TGTGCCAGCAGCTTTAACCAGAACACTGAAGCTTTCTTT
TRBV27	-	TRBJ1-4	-	CASSLIRGEKLFF	TGTGCCAGCAGTTTAATCCGCGGTGAAAAACTGTTTTTT
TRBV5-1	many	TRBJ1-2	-	CASSNTDSNYGYTF	TGCGCCAGCAGCAACACTGACAGTAACTATGGCTACACCTTC
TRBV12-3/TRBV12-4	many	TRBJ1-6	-	CASSSDRWNSPLHF	TGTGCCAGCAGCAGCGACAGGTGGAATTCACCCCTCCACTTT
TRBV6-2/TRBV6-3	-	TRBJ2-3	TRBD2	CASSGTSGGPDTQYF	TGTGCCAGCAGCGGGACTAGCGGGGGCCCAGATACGCAGTATTTT
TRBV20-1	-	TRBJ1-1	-	CSAPAGVLTSIEAFF	TGCAGTGCTCCGGCTGGGGTCCTAACCTCTATTGAAGCTTTCTTT